These 4 T cell receptor beta chains originate from one sample sequenced in a study of blood T cell repertoires in COVID-19. TCRdb's copy holds only in-frame clones and misses some; the assay was immunoSEQ multiplex PCR. The sample consists of 200,000 to 250,000 clones, approximately 84% of them appearing once. Sequenced input: peripheral blood. These receptors were obtained from a man aged 35 to 55 with acute or convalescent COVID-19.

The CDR3 protein is CASSYGGGYTEAFF. CDR3 DNA: TGTGCCAGCAGTTACGGGGGGGGGTACACTGAAGCTTTCTTT. The chain links TRBV6-5 to TRBJ1-1; D might be TRBD1 (5 bases). V shed 2 bases and J shed 3 bases, with 10 bases lying between them. The CDR3 totals 14 residues. CDR1 and CDR2 from the germline V gene are MNHEY and SVGAGI.

This clone appeared a single time. This chain uses TRBV9 with TRBJ1-1; TRBD1 matches 8 bases. The CDR3 length is 16 residues. Per the germline V gene, CDR1 is SGDLS and CDR2 is YYNGEE. V was pared by 5 bases and J by 1 base, with 10 bases of the junction left unmatched. CDR3 residues: CASSSSGGSTNTEAFF. The CDR3 nucleotides read TGTGCCAGCAGTTCTTCAGGGGGCAGCACGAACACTGAAGCTTTCTTT.

The chain carries TRBV28 and TRBJ1-3; maybe TRBD1 (5 bases). The germline V gene encodes CDR1 MDHEN and CDR2 SYDVKM. Trimming removed 6 bases from V and 4 bases from J, with 16 bases in between. This CDR3 contains 15 residues. As DNA, the CDR3 is TGTGCCAGCAGCCCCGCGACGGAGGGGGGAAACACCATATATTTT. This gives the protein CASSPATEGGNTIYF.

The gene calls are TRBV6-2 or TRBV6-3 and TRBJ1-2; D remains ambiguous. The CDR3 length is 14 residues. CDR1 is MNHEY and CDR2 is SVGEGT in the germline V gene. V was trimmed by 2 bases and J by 7 bases, leaving 14 bases between them. The CDR3: CASSYSQNTGGYTF. The CDR3 DNA is TGTGCCAGCAGTTACAGCCAGAACACGGGTGGCTACACCTTC.